A selection of T cell receptor beta chains follows, all from one sample in a study of response to subunit inactivated influenza vaccine. From the RT-PCR reads, TCRdb called clonotypes with MiXCR, one entry per CDR3 protein. The sample has 500,000 to 550,000 distinct CDR3 sequences, roughly 23% seen once; the top ten hold 2.5% to 3%. The same sample was also studied in work on T cells expressing NK-cell markers.

The sample in question was CD4+ T cells sorted from PBMCs, obtained roughly 12 days after vaccination. Receptors originate from a man in his fifties or sixties who received an inactivated influenza vaccine. Each CDR3 is given without its conserved first and last residue. Clone size appears in some rows only: once, few, many, or a class for an expanded clone.

J: TRBJ1-1; V: TRBV19; size: -; CDR3: ASGVTRNTEAF
J: TRBJ2-5; V: TRBV12-3/TRBV12-4; size: -; CDR3: ASSTRSGGAGETQY
J: TRBJ2-1; V: TRBV5-1; size: few; CDR3: ISSFSTGQPGNEQF
J: TRBJ2-5; V: TRBV5-1; size: -; CDR3: ASSSGTFRETQY
J: TRBJ2-3; V: TRBV7-9; size: few; CDR3: ASSAGRTDTQY
J: TRBJ2-3; V: TRBV25-1; size: -; CDR3: ASSDPRTSTDTQY
J: TRBJ1-2; V: TRBV28; size: -; CDR3: ASSFNAAGSKGYT
J: TRBJ1-1; V: TRBV5-5; size: -; CDR3: ASSLTGGVGTF
J: TRBJ1-2; V: TRBV15; size: -; CDR3: ATSRASGTYGYT
J: TRBJ1-6; V: TRBV7-2; size: -; CDR3: ASSLIRANSPLH
J: TRBJ1-2; V: TRBV2; size: -; CDR3: ASRPGQINYGYT
J: TRBJ2-2; V: TRBV3-1; size: -; CDR3: ASSLRSGVGTGELF
J: TRBJ2-5; V: TRBV3-1; size: -; CDR3: ASSQHGRQETQY
J: TRBJ1-2; V: TRBV6-5; size: few; CDR3: ASSTVGRGYT
J: TRBJ2-3; V: TRBV2; size: few; CDR3: ASSEADGYTQY
J: TRBJ1-1; V: TRBV4-1; size: many; CDR3: ASSQPGQRRRTTEAF
J: TRBJ2-7; V: TRBV5-1; size: -; CDR3: ASSPLELTGRTYEQY
J: TRBJ2-1; V: TRBV29-1; size: few; CDR3: SHSGTDYNEQF
J: TRBJ2-3; V: TRBV7-8; size: once; CDR3: ASSPPAGRGGGTDTQY
J: TRBJ2-5; V: TRBV6-2/TRBV6-3; size: once; CDR3: ASSQGLAGGSETQY
J: TRBJ2-2; V: TRBV28; size: few; CDR3: ASRGGQGAVTGELF
J: TRBJ1-1; V: TRBV5-1; size: many; CDR3: ASSLAGRDTEAF
J: TRBJ1-2; V: TRBV27; size: few; CDR3: ASSNTGLLHGYT
J: TRBJ2-7; V: TRBV11-2; size: -; CDR3: ASSLTAGGSYEQY
J: TRBJ2-5; V: TRBV3-1; size: -; CDR3: ASSQDPFVGAQY
J: TRBJ1-1; V: TRBV10-3; size: few; CDR3: AISADPVTEAF
J: TRBJ2-7; V: TRBV6-1; size: -; CDR3: ASRQNTNRHEQY
J: TRBJ2-2; V: TRBV21-1; size: once; CDR3: ASSKGTSGRRWTGELF
J: TRBJ2-3; V: TRBV20-1; size: many; CDR3: SARGSGGASDTQY